This TCR beta chain was observed in a study of early T cells in non-severe SARS-CoV-2 infection. Study background: Chains were unpaired, as sequencing was done on bulk RNA from unsorted whole blood. Whole-study results and caveats: Lookups in VDJdb leaned toward anti-spike CD8 responses and missed private and CD4 specificities.

Germline V gene lookup returns CDR1 SQVTM and CDR2 ANQGSEA. With V trimmed by 8 bases and J by 1 base, 7 bases remained unmatched. There are 13 residues in the CDR3. Individual cDNA molecules each received unique molecular identifiers attached to them. Via MiXCR, TCRdb re-called the 5' RACE reads, giving one row per CDR3 protein. The sample has tens of thousands of distinct CDR3 sequences; about 4.8% are singletons. This clonotype was detected many times. What it binds is unknown. Sequenced sample: whole blood. The TCR was taken from an adult who was a healthcare worker with PCR-confirmed SARS-CoV-2 infection or an uninfected control (not recorded which). The rearrangement joins TRBV29-1 to TRBJ1-1, with 7 nucleotides matching TRBD1. CDR3 nucleotide sequence: TGCAGCTCCCGACAGGGAGCGAACACTGAAGCTTTCTTT. It encodes CSSRQGANTEAFF. Together with reference TRBV29-1 and TRBJ1-1, the CDR3 gives the full variable domain: SAVISQKPSRDICQRGTSLTIQCQVDSQVTMMFWYRQQPGQSLTLIATANQGSEATYESGFVIDKFPISRPNLTFSTLTVSNMSPEDSSIYLCSSRQGANTEAFFGQGTRLTVV.